This is a list of T cell receptor beta chains from one sample in a study of OX40 agonist ivuxolimab in advanced cancers. Assay used: immunoSEQ multiplex PCR; TCRdb lists only in-frame clones, some missing. The sample yields some 100,000 clones, roughly 80% seen once. The sample consisted of CD4+ or CD8+ T cells sorted from blood, taken in a trial of the OX40 agonist ivuxolimab. Every receptor here comes from an adult with an advanced solid tumor such as melanoma, head and neck, liver or kidney cancer. Each CDR3 is given with its conserved first and last residue. A D gene is named only where the DNA matches it firmly. Clone sizes are given selectively: once, few, many, or a class where the clone is expanded.

d_call,j_call,v_call,clone_size,cdr3_aa,cdr3_nt
.,TRBJ2-2,TRBV27,.,CASSSPGAGRISGELFF,TGTGCCAGCAGTTCCCCGGGGGCTGGGAGAATAAGCGGGGAGCTGTTTTTT
.,TRBJ2-3,TRBV4-3,.,CASSQGLATADTQYF,TGCGCCAGCAGCCAAGGGTTAGCAACTGCAGATACGCAGTATTTT
TRBD1,TRBJ1-1,TRBV19,.,CASSIGTGAVSEAFF,TGTGCCAGTAGTATTGGGACAGGGGCCGTTTCTGAAGCTTTCTTT
.,TRBJ2-4,TRBV9,.,CASSPTPQTKNIQYF,TGTGCCAGCAGCCCTACCCCCCAGACCAAAAACATTCAGTACTTC
.,TRBJ1-1,TRBV7-2,.,CASRYGQSLNTEAFF,TGTGCCAGCAGGTATGGACAGAGCCTTAACACTGAAGCTTTCTTT
.,TRBJ1-2,TRBV9,.,CASSVGGDNYGYTF,TGTGCCAGCAGCGTAGGCGGTGACAACTATGGCTACACCTTC
.,TRBJ1-5,TRBV19,.,CASSAWGPHQPQHF,TGTGCCAGTAGTGCCTGGGGGCCTCATCAGCCCCAGCATTTT
.,TRBJ2-3,TRBV20-1,.,CSAAFTDTQYF,TGCAGTGCCGCCTTCACAGATACGCAGTATTTT
.,TRBJ2-1,TRBV7-2,.,CASLSYYNEQFF,TGTGCCAGCCTCTCGTACTACAATGAGCAGTTCTTC
.,TRBJ1-6,TRBV7-6,.,CASSSRGPQSTLHF,TGTGCCAGCAGCTCCCGGGGCCCCCAGTCAACCCTCCACTTT
.,TRBJ1-4,TRBV7-9,.,CASSPTGHPNEKLFF,TGTGCCAGCAGCCCTACGGGACACCCAAATGAAAAACTGTTTTTT
.,TRBJ2-2,TRBV7-2,once,CASSPTRDTGELFF,TGTGCCAGCAGCCCGACCCGAGACACCGGGGAGCTGTTTTTT
.,TRBJ1-4,TRBV2,.,CASSEANRLNEKLFF,TGTGCCAGCAGTGAAGCTAACAGGCTTAATGAAAAACTGTTTTTT
.,TRBJ2-7,TRBV19,.,CASSTFGGYEQYF,TGTGCCAGTAGTACCTTCGGGGGCTACGAGCAGTACTTC
.,TRBJ1-2,TRBV7-2,.,CASSSPGGLGGYTF,TGTGCCAGCAGCTCGCCGGGGGGGCTCGGAGGCTACACCTTC
.,TRBJ1-2,TRBV6-6,.,CASSTAREVGYTF,TGTGCCAGCAGTACGGCCCGGGAGGTCGGCTACACCTTC
.,TRBJ1-1,TRBV6-5,.,CASSYSGITEAFF,TGTGCCAGCAGTTACTCAGGGATTACTGAAGCTTTCTTT
.,TRBJ2-1,TRBV7-2,.,CASSLNWNEQFF,TGTGCCAGCAGCTTAAACTGGAATGAGCAGTTCTTC
TRBD1,TRBJ2-7,TRBV4-3,.,CASSQESRGLYEQYF,TGCGCCAGCAGCCAAGAGTCCAGGGGGCTATACGAGCAGTACTTC
.,TRBJ1-2,TRBV27,.,CASRDINYGYTF,TGTGCCAGCAGGGACATAAACTATGGCTACACCTTC
TRBD1,TRBJ2-2,TRBV30,.,CAYARTGTGVGELFF,TGTGCCTACGCGAGGACAGGCACAGGGGTCGGGGAGCTGTTTTTT
.,TRBJ1-1,TRBV2,.,CASYDSMNTEAFF,TGTGCCAGCTATGATTCCATGAACACTGAAGCTTTCTTT
TRBD1,TRBJ1-1,TRBV2,.,CVSRGQGLSSTEAFF,TGTGTCAGCAGGGGACAGGGACTGAGTAGCACTGAAGCTTTCTTT
TRBD1,TRBJ1-1,TRBV5-6,.,CASSWTGTARTEAFF,TGTGCCAGCAGCTGGACAGGGACGGCGCGCACTGAAGCTTTCTTT
.,TRBJ1-1,TRBV30,.,CAWSAPNLAWTAEAFF,TGTGCCTGGAGTGCTCCTAATCTAGCCTGGACAGCTGAAGCTTTCTTT
.,TRBJ2-7,TRBV25-1,.,CASSARPIDRAYEQYF,TGTGCCAGCAGTGCCCGGCCGATCGACAGAGCCTACGAGCAGTACTTC
TRBD1,TRBJ2-2,TRBV7-8,.,CASSPRGSDTGELFF,TGTGCCAGCAGCCCCAGGGGGTCAGACACCGGGGAGCTGTTTTTT
TRBD1,TRBJ1-2,TRBV2,.,CASSEAAGGNYGYTF,TGTGCCAGCAGTGAAGCGGCAGGGGGAAACTATGGCTACACCTTC
.,TRBJ1-2,TRBV14,.,CASSQEGLTYGYTF,TGTGCCAGCAGCCAAGAGGGACTGACCTATGGCTACACCTTC
.,TRBJ2-7,TRBV6-1,.,CASSEAVVYEQYF,TGTGCCAGCAGTGAAGCAGTTGTATACGAGCAGTACTTC
.,TRBJ1-1,TRBV2,.,CASTGPRRNTEAFF,TGTGCCAGCACAGGGCCTAGACGGAACACTGAAGCTTTCTTT
.,TRBJ1-1,TRBV29-1,.,CSVEDPHPLNTEAFF,TGCAGCGTTGAAGATCCCCACCCTCTTAACACTGAAGCTTTCTTT
.,TRBJ2-5,TRBV6-6,.,CASNFPGEGTQYF,TGTGCCAGCAACTTTCCAGGGGAGGGGACCCAGTACTTC
TRBD1,TRBJ2-5,TRBV6-6,few,CASSYPGTGQETQYF,TGTGCCAGCAGTTACCCTGGGACAGGGCAAGAGACCCAGTACTTC
.,TRBJ1-5,TRBV18,few,CASSPQGNQPQHF,TGTGCCAGCTCACCACAGGGAAATCAGCCCCAGCATTTT
.,TRBJ1-1,TRBV5-1,.,CASKPIHGVYRVSQNTEAFF,TGCGCCAGCAAACCTATTCACGGTGTGTACAGGGTTAGCCAGAACACTGAAGCTTTCTTT
.,TRBJ1-3,TRBV5-1,many,CASSLGEDTIYF,TGCGCCAGCAGCTTGGGTGAGGACACCATATATTTT
TRBD1,TRBJ2-2,TRBV7-3,.,CARRTKELNQGTGRTGELFF,TGTGCCAGAAGGACCAAAGAGCTAAATCAAGGGACAGGGCGTACCGGGGAGCTGTTTTTT